Following are 23 T cell receptor beta chains from one sample sequenced in a study of T-cell reconstitution after alpha-beta-depleted transplantation in children. Unique molecular identifiers were incorporated into the prepared TCRbeta library. TCRdb fed the PCR reads into MiXCR, producing one record per CDR3 protein. The sample lists about 980,000 distinct CDR3 sequences, 25% to 30% occurring once. The sequencing used PBMCs, mostly from graft donor cells, collected 360 days after TCRalphabeta/CD19-depleted stem cell transplant. The receptors originated from a boy younger than two who had a stem cell transplant for SCID, so the T cells may come from the graft donor.

The chain carries TRBV5-1 and TRBJ2-2, with 9 bases fitting TRBD1. Germline V gene sequence: CDR1 SGHRS, CDR2 YFSETQ. J was trimmed by 9 bases and V by 4 bases; bases with no gene match: 10. The CDR3 loop spans 15 amino acids. The CDR3 nucleotides are TGCGCCAGCAGCGCAGCCGGGACAGGGAGGCGGGAGCTGTTTTTT. Amino acids: CASSAAGTGRRELFF. The entire variable domain, with the rest obtained from reference TRBV5-1 and TRBJ2-2, is as follows: KAGVTQTPRYLIKTRGQQVTLSCSPISGHRSVSWYQQTPGQGLQFLFEYFSETQRNKGNFPGRFSGRQFSNSRSEMNVSTLELGDSALYLCASSAAGTGRRELFFGEGSRLTVL.

The chain links TRBV10-3 to TRBJ1-1; TRBD1 is a possible D gene (5 bases). Germline V gene lookup returns CDR1 ENHRY and CDR2 SYGVKD. The CDR3 totals 13 residues. V dropped 0 bases and J dropped 8 bases, with 10 bases sitting between them. CDR3 sequence: CAISESRTTEAFF. CDR3 nucleotides: TGTGCCATCAGTGAGTCGAGGACAACAGAAGCTTTCTTT.

The J gene is TRBJ1-1, the V gene TRBV3-1; D remains unclear. With 3 bases removed from V and 0 bases from J, the gap between germline ends came to 8 bases. CDR3 length: 14 amino acids. The germline V gene has CDR1 LGHDT and CDR2 YNNKEL (reference sequence). CDR3: CASSHDVVNTEAFF. In nucleotides, the CDR3 is TGTGCCAGCAGCCATGATGTAGTGAACACTGAAGCTTTCTTT.

J is TRBJ1-2 and V is TRBV12-3 or TRBV12-4, with a weak D call TRBD1 (6 bases). The ends were cut back, 5 bases at V and 8 bases at J, with 15 bases in the middle. This CDR3 comprises 13 residues. CDR3 sequence (DNA): TGTGCCAGCAGTCTTTCAGGGGATGGGGGCTACACCTTC. Translated: CASSLSGDGGYTF.

This chain connects TRBV6-5 to TRBJ2-2, with D hard to call. Per the germline V gene, CDR1 is MNHEY and CDR2 is SVGAGI. CDR3 length: 12 amino acids. V was shortened by 6 bases and J by 5 bases, with 7 bases between the two germline ends. The CDR3 DNA reads TGTGCCAGCAGCCGCCTTACCGGGGAGCTGTTTTTT. It is translated as CASSRLTGELFF.

This clonotype has just a few counts. The chain carries TRBV5-5 and TRBJ2-3, with D perhaps given as TRBD1 or TRBD2 (6 bases each). Trimming pared 3 bases from V and 2 bases from J, leaving 16 bases between. Per the germline V gene, CDR1 is SGHKS and CDR2 is YYEKEE (reference sequence). The CDR3 extends over 16 amino acids. CDR3 coding DNA: TGTGCCAGCAGCTCAGCTAGGGGGGCCCTCACAGATACGCAGTATTTT. This sequence encodes CASSSARGALTDTQYF. Looking up the rest from reference TRBV5-5 and TRBJ2-3 gives the full variable domain: DAGVTQSPTHLIKTRGQQVTLRCSPISGHKSVSWYQQVLGQGPQFIFQYYEKEERGRGNFPDRFSARQFPNYSSELNVNALLLGDSALYLCASSSARGALTDTQYFGPGTRLTVL.

The chain combines TRBV29-1 with TRBJ2-6; the match to TRBD1 covers 7 bases. V trimming: 6 bases; J trimming: 2 bases; junction bases outside the gene matches: 7. CDR1 and CDR2 (germline): SQVTM, ANQGSEA. CDR3 length equals 15 residues. CDR3 protein: CSVRTGGPGANVLTF. The CDR3 nucleotides are TGCAGCGTCCGGACAGGAGGCCCTGGGGCCAACGTCCTGACTTTC.

This clonotype has a handful of counts. This chain joins TRBV7-3 and TRBJ1-1; weak D call: TRBD1 (6 bases). V was cut by 8 bases and J by 9 bases, with 22 bases left in between. The CDR3 is made up of 14 amino acids. From germline, CDR1 is SGHTA and CDR2 FQGTGA. As DNA, the CDR3 is TGTGCCAGCGGATATACAGGGCCAGGCGGGAAAGCTTTCTTT. Its protein is CASGYTGPGGKAFF.

The chain recombines TRBV12-3 or TRBV12-4 with TRBJ2-1, with D unresolved. Trimming took off 5 bases at V and 8 bases at J, with 13 bases between the two ends. The CDR3 loop spans 13 amino acids. The CDR3, as DNA: TGTGCCAGCAGTCCGATACTGCCCCATGAGCAGTTCTTC. The encoded protein is CASSPILPHEQFF.

V and J are TRBV29-1 and TRBJ2-1; D remains ambiguous. Germline-derived CDR1 and CDR2 are SQVTM and ANQGSEA. The length of the CDR3 is 12 residues. Deletions cut 6 bases from V and 8 bases from J, with 14 bases between. The CDR3 region has the DNA TGCAGCGTGGTGACCGGCTGGGATGAGCAGTTCTTC. Encoded protein: CSVVTGWDEQFF.

This clonotype was seen a handful of times. This chain uses TRBV20-1 with TRBJ1-2; maybe TRBD1 (5 bases). With 3 bases removed from V and 4 bases from J, the gap between germline ends came to 12 bases. Germline V gene data show CDR1 as DFQATT and CDR2 as SNEGSKA (reference sequence). This CDR3 spans 13 amino acids. The CDR3 region has the DNA TGCAGTGCTAGGGGGGGGTCCTCCTATGGCTACACCTTC. Translating it yields CSARGGSSYGYTF.

This sequence joins TRBV27 and TRBJ2-7; the D gene is possibly TRBD1 (6 bases). The CDR3 has 11 residues. Trimming cost V 8 bases and J 5 bases, with 10 bases left between them. From germline, CDR1 is MNHEY and CDR2 SMNVEV (reference sequence). The CDR3 is CASGRGNEQYF. CDR3 nucleotides: TGTGCCAGCGGCAGGGGAAACGAGCAGTACTTC.

This clonotype was picked up a small number of times. This rearrangement joins TRBV24-1 to TRBJ2-6; the D is unclear. The CDR3 has 14 amino acids. Germline V lookup: CDR1 KGHDR, CDR2 SFDVKD. V lost 4 bases and J lost 0, with 3 bases in between. CDR3 DNA: TGTGCCACCAGTGAGGGCTCTGGGGCCAACGTCCTGACTTTC. Encoded protein: CATSEGSGANVLTF.

The V gene is TRBV14, the J gene TRBJ2-1; the D is unclear. CDR3 length: 17 amino acids. CDR1 and CDR2 (germline): SGHDN, FVKESK. The V gene lost 2 bases and the J gene lost 0 bases, with 14 bases spanning the gap. This CDR3 is CASSQSLGSRSYNEQFF. The CDR3 nucleotides are TGTGCCAGCAGCCAAAGTTTGGGCAGTCGCTCCTACAATGAGCAGTTCTTC.

This clonotype showed up just a few times. CDR3: CASSLNDRGRGGELFF. CDR3 DNA: TGTGCCAGCAGCCTCAATGACAGGGGACGGGGCGGGGAGCTGTTTTTT. The chain uses TRBV7-2 and TRBJ2-2; 8 bases are shared with TRBD1. The CDR3 is 16 amino acids. Germline V gene lookup returns CDR1 SGHTA and CDR2 FQGNSA. V trimming: 5 bases; J trimming: 7 bases; junction bases outside the gene matches: 12.

This clonotype has a handful of counts. The rearrangement joins TRBV20-1 to TRBJ1-5, with D possibly TRBD1 on 5 matching bases. V dropped 3 bases and J dropped 0 bases, with 15 bases sitting between them. The germline gives CDR1 DFQATT, CDR2 SNEGSKA (reference sequence). There are 16 residues in the CDR3. The chain's CDR3 is CSASFQGAYSNQPQHF. CDR3 in DNA: TGCAGTGCTAGTTTTCAGGGCGCTTATAGCAATCAGCCCCAGCATTTT.

This clonotype was observed once. This chain uses TRBV11-3 with TRBJ2-5, with a tentative D call TRBD2 (6 bases). Germline V gives CDR1 SGHNT, CDR2 YENEEA. Trimming took 1 base from V and 5 from J, leaving 11 bases between them. This CDR3 is 14 amino acids long. The CDR3, as DNA: TGTGCCAGCAGCTTAGGGGGGAGCGGGGAGACCCAGTACTTC. Protein: CASSLGGSGETQYF.

The rearrangement uses TRBV2 and TRBJ2-7, with D uncertain. CDR1 and CDR2 from the germline V gene are SNHLY and FYNNEI. Trimming took 5 bases from V and 0 from J, leaving 8 bases between them. The CDR3 is 13 amino acids. The CDR3: CASSTVSSYEQYF. The DNA for the CDR3 is TGTGCCAGCAGTACCGTTAGCTCCTACGAGCAGTACTTC.

This clonotype was found a few times. The gene calls are TRBV12-5 and TRBJ1-5, with a tentative D call TRBD1 (5 bases). Trimming took 6 bases from V and 5 from J, leaving 14 bases between them. This CDR3 has 14 residues. Germline V CDR1 and CDR2: LGHNT, FRNRAP. The CDR3 protein is CASGIGTNDQPQHF. CDR3 sequence (DNA): TGTGCTAGTGGGATCGGGACGAACGATCAGCCCCAGCATTTT.

The V gene is TRBV5-1, the J gene TRBJ2-5, with no clear D. The CDR3 extends over 16 amino acids. Trimming cost V 0 bases and J 6 bases, with 18 bases left between them. Looked up from germline, CDR1 is SGHRS and CDR2 is YFSETQ. The CDR3 DNA reads as TGCGCCAGCAGCTTGGGGGGATACGAGATCGCGAAGACCCAGTACTTC. Amino acid sequence: CASSLGGYEIAKTQYF.

The V gene is TRBV5-1, the J gene TRBJ2-7; D perhaps matches TRBD1 (6 bases). The CDR3 spans 16 residues. V was trimmed by 1 base and J by 2 bases, leaving 16 bases between them. The germline gives CDR1 SGHRS, CDR2 YFSETQ. In DNA, the CDR3 is TGCGCCAGCAGCTTGCGCGGTCAGGGGAGCACCTACGAGCAGTACTTC. This encodes CASSLRGQGSTYEQYF. Full variable domain (missing parts from reference TRBV5-1 and TRBJ2-7): KAGVTQTPRYLIKTRGQQVTLSCSPISGHRSVSWYQQTPGQGLQFLFEYFSETQRNKGNFPGRFSGRQFSNSRSEMNVSTLELGDSALYLCASSLRGQGSTYEQYFGPGTRLTVT.

There are a few counts of this clonotype. The chain carries TRBV12-3 or TRBV12-4 and TRBJ2-1, with D perhaps matching TRBD1 (6 bases). Trimming removed 3 bases from V and 5 bases from J, with 11 bases in between. The CDR3 length is 14 residues. DNA of the CDR3: TGTGCCAGCAGTTTCTCCAGGGGACACAATGAGCAGTTCTTC. Translated, it gives CASSFSRGHNEQFF.

This sequence joins TRBV28 and TRBJ2-1, with TRBD1 identical over 9 bases. This CDR3 spans 15 amino acids. J gave up 4 bases and V 5 bases, and 6 bases lay outside the gene matches. The V gene's germline CDR1 is MDHEN and CDR2 SYDVKM. CDR3 in amino acids: CASSAPGTGYNEQFF. The CDR3 nucleotides read TGTGCCAGCAGTGCTCCCGGGACAGGGTACAATGAGCAGTTCTTC.